This TCR beta chain emerged from a study of CD8+CD57+ T cells in acquired aplastic anemia. Study overall: An average of around 3.5 ug of DNA was obtained from sorted CD4+ and CD8+ cells. Study-wide points: Controls did not differ significantly from patients in CD8+ Simpson's diversity. Patients and controls had in common twenty-nine CD8+ CDR3 sequences.

About this clonotype: Its antigen is undetermined.

Patients included in sequencing had previously demonstrated CD8+CD57+ cell expansion by flow cytometry. CDR3 and TCR beta VDJ profiling relied on a genomic DNA template. TCRdb processed the reads anew with MiXCR; each CDR3 protein has one entry. The table lists about 150,000 distinct CDR3 sequences, just over 50% of them singletons. CDR1 is ENHRY and CDR2 is SYGVKD in the germline V gene. V shed 7 bases and J shed 3 bases, with 12 bases lying between them. The CDR3 is 13 residues long. The J gene is TRBJ1-2, the V gene TRBV10-3; D is ambiguous. The material sequenced was sorted CD4+, CD8+, or CD8+CD57+ T cells (not recorded which) from PBMCs. The sequence was collected from a human donor with aplastic anemia. The CDR3 DNA reads TGTGCCATCACTGGTACGCCGGACTATGGCTACACCTTC. This gives the protein CAITGTPDYGYTF.